These 18 T cell receptor beta chains were all obtained from the same sample, sequenced in a study of blood T cell repertoires in COVID-19. Repertoires were generated with immunoSEQ multiplex PCR, while TCRdb's copy carries only in-frame clones and drops some. This table holds 200,000 to 250,000 clones, 80% found once. Sequencing input: peripheral blood. All receptors come from a woman aged 65 to 85 with acute or convalescent COVID-19.

The V and J genes are TRBV9 and TRBJ1-2; TRBD1 aligns across 10 bases. V trimming: 4 bases; J trimming: 3 bases; junction bases outside the gene matches: 3. Germline V CDR1 and CDR2: SGDLS, YYNGEE. The CDR3 contains 14 residues. CDR3 coding DNA: TGTGCCAGCAGCCCTGGGACAGGGGACTATGGCTACACCTTC. Translating it yields CASSPGTGDYGYTF.

This clone occurred once. In the same sample, other DNA sequences code for this CDR3. V and J are TRBV28 and TRBJ2-4; 7 bases agree with TRBD1. The J segment lost 4 bases and the V segment lost 3 bases, leaving 3 bases of the junction unmatched. CDR1 is MDHEN, CDR2 SYDVKM, per germline. CDR3 length equals 14 residues. CDR3 nucleotide sequence: TGTGCCAGCAGTTTCCGGGACAGAAAAAACATTCAGTACTTC. It specifies CASSFRDRKNIQYF.

This clone was seen a single time. The chain joins TRBV10-3 to TRBJ1-2; unclear D gene. The length of the CDR3 is 12 residues. Germline CDR1 and CDR2: ENHRY and SYGVKD. Between the trimmed V and J ends, which lost 0 bases and 5 bases, there was a span of 4 bases. The chain's CDR3 is CAISESTYGYTF. As DNA, the CDR3 is TGTGCCATCAGTGAGTCGACTTATGGCTACACCTTC.

This clone was detected only a few times. The rearrangement joins TRBV2 to TRBJ1-6; the match to TRBD1 covers 8 bases. The junction had 8 bases not matched to a gene; V was cut back by 6 bases and J by 7 bases. This CDR3 contains 15 residues. The germline V gene encodes CDR1 SNHLY and CDR2 FYNNEI. The CDR3 nucleotides read TGTGCCAGCAGGGACGGACAGGGCTCCAATTCACCCCTCCACTTT. It is translated as CASRDGQGSNSPLHF.

The gene calls are TRBV29-1 and TRBJ1-1; D is possibly TRBD1 (5 bases). The germline gives CDR1 SQVTM, CDR2 ANQGSEA. Trimming took 7 bases from V and 3 from J, leaving 12 bases between them. The CDR3 has 12 residues. The CDR3 sequence: CSGGGRDTEAFF. CDR3 sequence (DNA): TGCAGCGGGGGAGGCAGGGACACTGAAGCTTTCTTT. Using reference TRBV29-1 and TRBJ1-1 for the parts outside the CDR3, the full variable domain is SAVISQKPSRDICQRGTSLTIQCQVDSQVTMMFWYRQQPGQSLTLIATANQGSEATYESGFVIDKFPISRPNLTFSTLTVSNMSPEDSSIYLCSGGGRDTEAFFGQGTRLTVV.

The chain links TRBV2 to TRBJ2-2; 9 bases agree with TRBD1. J was trimmed by 5 bases and V by 2 bases; bases with no gene match: 9. Germline V gives CDR1 SNHLY, CDR2 FYNNEI. This CDR3 contains 17 residues. CDR3 region: CASSEIRRGQGTGELFF. The CDR3 nucleotides are TGTGCCAGCAGTGAAATCAGGAGGGGACAGGGTACCGGGGAGCTGTTTTTT.

The chain employs TRBV3-1 (or the pseudogene TRBV3-2) and TRBJ2-2; 7 bases are shared with TRBD1. CDR3 size: 15 residues. V lost 6 bases to trimming and J lost 7 bases; unmatched junction nucleotides: 11. Germline V gives CDR1 LGHDT, CDR2 YNNKEL (reference sequence). The CDR3 DNA follows: TGTGCCAGCAGTACAAGAGGGGGCACGGGCGGGGAGCTGTTTTTT. Translated, it gives CASSTRGGTGGELFF.

The genes are TRBV6-4 and TRBJ1-1, with D tentatively TRBD1 (5 bases). Germline CDR1 reads MRHNA; CDR2 reads SNTAGT. The CDR3 is 13 amino acids. The V and J ends lost 6 bases and 2 bases respectively, with 10 bases between them. The CDR3 DNA is TGTGCCAGCAGGGCGGGACTCAACACTGAAGCTTTCTTT. Translated: CASRAGLNTEAFF.

The chain uses TRBV6-5 and TRBJ2-3; D perhaps matches TRBD1 (6 bases). The germline V and J ends were trimmed by 6 bases and 2 bases, with 12 bases remaining between them. This CDR3 contains 14 residues. Germline CDR1 is MNHEY and CDR2 is SVGAGI. The CDR3 bases are TGTGCCAGCAGCCCACAGGGTTACACAGATACGCAGTATTTT. Translated: CASSPQGYTDTQYF.

The gene calls are TRBV9 and TRBJ2-3; 9 bases match TRBD2. This CDR3 spans 15 amino acids. Trimming cost V 4 bases and J 1 base; bases outside gene matches: 4. The V gene's germline CDR1 is SGDLS and CDR2 YYNGEE. CDR3 protein: CASSPRTSGTDTQYF. The CDR3 bases are TGTGCCAGCAGCCCGCGGACTAGCGGCACAGATACGCAGTATTTT.

The chain uses TRBV5-1 and TRBJ1-2, with 7 bases lining up with TRBD1. J lost 8 bases, V lost 4 bases, and 5 bases had no gene match. The CDR3 loop spans 12 amino acids. CDR1 is SGHRS and CDR2 is YFSETQ in the germline V gene. The CDR3 DNA reads TGCGCCAGCAGCCCCACAGGGGAGGGCTACACCTTC. This gives the protein CASSPTGEGYTF.

This clone was picked up a small number of times. V usage is TRBV5-1 and J usage is TRBJ1-1, with D possibly TRBD1 on 6 matching bases. Germline values: CDR1 SGHRS, CDR2 YFSETQ. V lost 0 bases and J 4 bases, leaving 10 bases between the germline ends. CDR3 length: 14 residues. The CDR3 DNA follows: TGCGCCAGCAGCTTGGACAGGGCAGGCACTGAAGCTTTCTTT. The encoded protein is CASSLDRAGTEAFF.

The rearrangement joins TRBV18 to TRBJ1-5; D may be TRBD1 (6 bases). CDR1 is KGHSH, CDR2 LQKENI, per germline. Between the trimmed V and J ends, which lost 3 bases and 5 bases, there was a span of 11 bases. The CDR3 extends over 14 amino acids. The CDR3 loop reads CASSPGTRDQPQHF. The CDR3 coding sequence is TGTGCCAGCTCACCCGGGACACGCGATCAGCCCCAGCATTTT. Full variable domain (outside the CDR3, taken from reference TRBV18 and TRBJ1-5): NAGVMQNPRHLVRRRGQEARLRCSPMKGHSHVYWYRQLPEEGLKFMVYLQKENIIDESGMPKERFSAEFPKEGPSILRIQQVVRGDSAAYFCASSPGTRDQPQHFGDGTRLSIL.

J is TRBJ2-7 and V is TRBV2; tentative D call: TRBD1 (6 bases). V lost 3 bases, J lost 2 bases, and 8 bases lay in between. Germline CDR1 reads SNHLY; CDR2 reads FYNNEI. This CDR3 has 13 amino acids. CDR3 protein: CASSDGDTYEQYF. As DNA, the CDR3 is TGTGCCAGCAGTGACGGGGACACCTACGAGCAGTACTTC.

This sequence joins TRBV6-2 or TRBV6-3 and TRBJ1-2; 7 bases are a match to TRBD1. Germline V gene lookup returns CDR1 MNHEY and CDR2 SVGEGT. J gave up 6 bases and V 5 bases, and 6 bases lay outside the gene matches. This CDR3 is 13 amino acids long. The CDR3 protein is CASSADRDHGYTF. In DNA, the CDR3 is TGTGCCAGCAGTGCCGACAGGGATCATGGCTACACCTTC.

The rearrangement uses TRBV7-8 and TRBJ2-7; the match to TRBD2 covers 9 bases. The length of the CDR3 is 15 residues. V dropped 5 bases and J dropped 1; count of bases not matched to a gene: 6. Germline V gene lookup returns CDR1 SGHVS and CDR2 FQNEAQ. CDR3 nucleotide sequence: TGTGCCAGCAGCCCACTAGCGGGCCCGTCCTACGAGCAGTACTTC. This encodes CASSPLAGPSYEQYF.

As concerns this clone: Other DNA sequences of this sample code for an identical CDR3. The V call is TRBV7-9, the J call TRBJ1-1; 7 bases are a match to TRBD1. Germline V gives CDR1 SEHNR, CDR2 FQNEAQ (reference sequence). The CDR3 is 14 residues long. V shed 1 base and J 1 base; nucleotides not matched to a gene: 0. CDR3: CASSLGTGNTEAFF. CDR3 DNA: TGTGCCAGCAGCTTAGGGACAGGGAACACTGAAGCTTTCTTT.

The gene calls are TRBV27 and TRBJ2-1, with 11 bases fitting TRBD2. With V trimmed by 8 bases and J by 6 bases, 3 bases remained unmatched. This CDR3 has 13 residues. The germline gives CDR1 MNHEY, CDR2 SMNVEV (reference sequence). CDR3 bases: TGTGCCAGCGGGACTAGCGGCTCCAATGAGCAGTTCTTC. Its protein is CASGTSGSNEQFF.